This paragraph covers one T cell receptor beta chain sequence. Its antigen is unknown. These data belong to a study of OX40 agonist ivuxolimab in advanced cancers. General study results and limits: Researchers did not determine the expanded peripheral T cells' antigen specificity.

If patients had autoimmune disease history or systemic immunosuppression, they were excluded. The method was immunoSEQ multiplex PCR; TCRdb's version includes in-frame clones alone and lacks a portion of them. The sample lists tens of thousands of clones; 84% were seen once. The CDR3 loop spans 15 amino acids. After removal of 4 bases from V and 3 bases from J, the junction contained 6 bases not matched to a gene. Germline V gene data show CDR1 as SGHTA and CDR2 as FQGNSA. The source is an adult with an advanced solid tumor such as melanoma, head and neck, liver or kidney cancer. The sample was CD4+ or CD8+ T cells sorted from blood, taken in a trial of the OX40 agonist ivuxolimab. This rearrangement joins TRBV7-2 to TRBJ1-2, with TRBD1 identical over 9 bases. CDR3: CASSSRDRVYYGYTF. CDR3 bases: TGTGCCAGCAGCTCCCGGGACAGGGTGTACTATGGCTACACCTTC.